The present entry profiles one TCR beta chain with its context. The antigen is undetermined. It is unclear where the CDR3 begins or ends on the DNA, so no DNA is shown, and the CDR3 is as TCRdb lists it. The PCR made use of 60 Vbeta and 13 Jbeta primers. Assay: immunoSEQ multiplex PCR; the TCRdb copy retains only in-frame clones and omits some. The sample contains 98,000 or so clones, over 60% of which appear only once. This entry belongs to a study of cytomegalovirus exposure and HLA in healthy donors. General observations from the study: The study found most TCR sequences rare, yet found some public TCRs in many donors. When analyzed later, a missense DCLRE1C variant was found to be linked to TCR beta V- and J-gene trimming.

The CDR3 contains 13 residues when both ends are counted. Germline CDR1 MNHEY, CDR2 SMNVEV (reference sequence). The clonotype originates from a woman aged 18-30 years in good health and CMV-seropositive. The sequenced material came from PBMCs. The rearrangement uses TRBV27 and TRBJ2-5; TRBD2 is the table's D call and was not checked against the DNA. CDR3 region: CASSSGGVQTQYF.